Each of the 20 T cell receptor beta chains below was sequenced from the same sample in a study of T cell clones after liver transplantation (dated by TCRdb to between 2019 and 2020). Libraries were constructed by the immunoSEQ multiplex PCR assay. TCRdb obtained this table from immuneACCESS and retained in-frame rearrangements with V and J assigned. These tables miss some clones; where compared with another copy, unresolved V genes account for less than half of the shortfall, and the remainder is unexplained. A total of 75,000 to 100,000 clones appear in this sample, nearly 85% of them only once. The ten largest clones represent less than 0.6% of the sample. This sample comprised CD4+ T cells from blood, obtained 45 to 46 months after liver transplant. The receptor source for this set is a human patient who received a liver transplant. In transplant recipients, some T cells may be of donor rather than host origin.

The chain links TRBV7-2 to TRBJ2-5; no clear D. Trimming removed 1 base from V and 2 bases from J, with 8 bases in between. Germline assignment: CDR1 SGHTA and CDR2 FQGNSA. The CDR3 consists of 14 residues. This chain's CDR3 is CASSLGGWQETQYF. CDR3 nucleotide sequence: TGTGCCAGCAGCTTAGGAGGTTGGCAAGAGACCCAGTACTTC.

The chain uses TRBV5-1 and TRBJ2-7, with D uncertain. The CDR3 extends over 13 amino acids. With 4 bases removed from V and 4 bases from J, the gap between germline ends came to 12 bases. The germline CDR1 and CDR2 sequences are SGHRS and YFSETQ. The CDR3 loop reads CASSPYSDYEQYF. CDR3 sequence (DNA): TGCGCCAGCAGCCCCTACTCGGATTACGAGCAGTACTTC.

The CDR3 here is CASSSPGGSGQYF. CDR3 DNA: TGTGCCAGCAGCTCCCCTGGTGGGTCGGGGCAGTATTTT. The chain employs TRBV7-3 and TRBJ2-3; no firm D call. This CDR3 comprises 13 residues. Per germline, CDR1 SGHTA and CDR2 FQGTGA. The V and J ends lost 4 bases and 11 bases respectively, with 16 bases between them. Based on the CDR3 plus reference TRBV7-3 and TRBJ2-3, the full variable domain is GAGVSQTPSNKVTEKGKYVELRCDPISGHTALYWYRQSLGQGPEFLIYFQGTGAADDSGLPNDRFFAVRPEGSVSTLKIQRTERGDSAVYLCASSSPGGSGQYFGPGTRLTVL.

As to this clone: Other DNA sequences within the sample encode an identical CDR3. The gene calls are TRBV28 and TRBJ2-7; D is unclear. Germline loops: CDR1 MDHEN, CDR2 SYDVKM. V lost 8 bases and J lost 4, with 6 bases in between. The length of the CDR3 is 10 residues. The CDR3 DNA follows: TGTGCCAGCGGACCGTACGAGCAGTACTTC. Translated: CASGPYEQYF.

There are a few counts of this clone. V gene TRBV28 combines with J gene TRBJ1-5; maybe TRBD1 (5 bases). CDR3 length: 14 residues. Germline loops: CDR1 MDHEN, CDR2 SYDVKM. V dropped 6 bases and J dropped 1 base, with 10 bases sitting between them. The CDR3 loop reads CASRPTGSNQPQHF. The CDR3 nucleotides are TGTGCCAGCAGACCTACAGGAAGCAATCAGCCCCAGCATTTT.

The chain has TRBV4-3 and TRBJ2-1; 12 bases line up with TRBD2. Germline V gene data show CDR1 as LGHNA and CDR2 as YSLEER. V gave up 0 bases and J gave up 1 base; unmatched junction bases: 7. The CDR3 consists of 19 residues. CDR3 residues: CASSQDSSGRAFSYNEQFF. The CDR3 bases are TGCGCCAGCAGCCAAGATTCTAGCGGGAGGGCCTTTTCCTACAATGAGCAGTTCTTC.

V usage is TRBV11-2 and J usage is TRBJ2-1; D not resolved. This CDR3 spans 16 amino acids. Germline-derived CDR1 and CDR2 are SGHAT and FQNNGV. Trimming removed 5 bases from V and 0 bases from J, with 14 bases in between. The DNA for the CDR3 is TGTGCCAGCAGCCCGCTTAGGAGCAGCTCCTACAATGAGCAGTTCTTC. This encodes CASSPLRSSSYNEQFF.

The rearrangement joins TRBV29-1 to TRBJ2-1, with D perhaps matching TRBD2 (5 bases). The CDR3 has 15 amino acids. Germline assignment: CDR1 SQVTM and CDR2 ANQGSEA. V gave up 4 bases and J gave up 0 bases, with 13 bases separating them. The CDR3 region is CSVGSGPSSYNEQFF. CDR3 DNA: TGCAGCGTTGGGAGCGGACCTAGCTCCTACAATGAGCAGTTCTTC.

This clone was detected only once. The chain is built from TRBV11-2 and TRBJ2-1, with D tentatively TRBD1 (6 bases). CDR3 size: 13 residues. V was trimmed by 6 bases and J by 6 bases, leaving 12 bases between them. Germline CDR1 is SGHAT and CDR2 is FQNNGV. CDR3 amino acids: CASSPGVFNEQFF. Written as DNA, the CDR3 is TGTGCCAGCAGTCCAGGGGTCTTCAATGAGCAGTTCTTC.

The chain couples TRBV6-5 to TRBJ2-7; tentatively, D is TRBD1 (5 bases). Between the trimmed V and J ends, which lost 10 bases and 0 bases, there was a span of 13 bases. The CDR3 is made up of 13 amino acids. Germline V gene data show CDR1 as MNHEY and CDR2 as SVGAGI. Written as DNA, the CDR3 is TGTGCCACCCGGACACCAAGCTCCTACGAGCAGTACTTC. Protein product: CATRTPSSYEQYF.

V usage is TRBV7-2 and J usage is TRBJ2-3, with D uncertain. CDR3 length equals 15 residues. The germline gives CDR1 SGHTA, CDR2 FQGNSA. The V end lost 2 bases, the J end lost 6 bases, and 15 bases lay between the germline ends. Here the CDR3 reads CASSLNPLVGDTQYF. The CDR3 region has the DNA TGTGCCAGCAGCTTAAACCCCCTAGTTGGCGATACGCAGTATTTT.

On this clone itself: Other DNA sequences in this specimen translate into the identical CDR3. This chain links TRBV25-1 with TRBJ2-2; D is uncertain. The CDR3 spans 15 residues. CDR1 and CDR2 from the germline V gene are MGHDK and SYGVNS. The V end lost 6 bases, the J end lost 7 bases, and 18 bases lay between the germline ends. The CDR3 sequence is CASREGLGKVGELFF. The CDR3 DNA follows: TGTGCCAGCAGGGAAGGCCTCGGAAAAGTCGGGGAGCTGTTTTTT.

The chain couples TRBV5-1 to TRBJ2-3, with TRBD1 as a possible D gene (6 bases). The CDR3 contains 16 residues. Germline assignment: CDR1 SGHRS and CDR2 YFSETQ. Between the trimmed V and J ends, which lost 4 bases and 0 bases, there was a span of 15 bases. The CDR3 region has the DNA TGCGCCAGCAGCAATGTGGACAGAACCAGCACAGATACGCAGTATTTT. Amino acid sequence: CASSNVDRTSTDTQYF.

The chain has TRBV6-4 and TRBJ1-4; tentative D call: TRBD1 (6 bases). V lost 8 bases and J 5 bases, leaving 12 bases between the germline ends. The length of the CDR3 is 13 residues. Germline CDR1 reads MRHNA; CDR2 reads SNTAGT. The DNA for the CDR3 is TGTGCCAGCTCAATGGGGGGCAATGAAAAACTGTTTTTT. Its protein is CASSMGGNEKLFF.

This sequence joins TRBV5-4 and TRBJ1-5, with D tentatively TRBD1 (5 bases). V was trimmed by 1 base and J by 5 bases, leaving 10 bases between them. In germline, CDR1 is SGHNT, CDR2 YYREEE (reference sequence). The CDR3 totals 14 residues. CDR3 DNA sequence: TGTGCCAGCAGCTTGTGGGGGGGGGATCAGCCCCAGCATTTT. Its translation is CASSLWGGDQPQHF.

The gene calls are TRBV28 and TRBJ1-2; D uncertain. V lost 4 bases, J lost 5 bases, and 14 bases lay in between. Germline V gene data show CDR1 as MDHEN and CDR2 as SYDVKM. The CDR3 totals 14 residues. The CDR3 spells CASSYPSQVYGYTF. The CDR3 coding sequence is TGTGCCAGCAGTTACCCCTCGCAGGTATATGGCTACACCTTC.

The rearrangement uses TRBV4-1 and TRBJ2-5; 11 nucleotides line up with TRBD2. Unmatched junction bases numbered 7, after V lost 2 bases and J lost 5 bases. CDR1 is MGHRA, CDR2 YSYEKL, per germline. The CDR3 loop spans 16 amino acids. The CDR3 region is CASSQSRLAGWETQYF. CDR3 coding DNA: TGCGCCAGCAGCCAATCAAGACTAGCGGGATGGGAGACCCAGTACTTC.

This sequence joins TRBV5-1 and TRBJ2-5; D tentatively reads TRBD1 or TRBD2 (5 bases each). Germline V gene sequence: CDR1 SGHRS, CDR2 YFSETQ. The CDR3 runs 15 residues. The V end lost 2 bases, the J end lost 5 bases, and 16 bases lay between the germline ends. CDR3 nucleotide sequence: TGCGCCAGCAGCTTCCTTACGGGGACGGTTGAGACCCAGTACTTC. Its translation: CASSFLTGTVETQYF.

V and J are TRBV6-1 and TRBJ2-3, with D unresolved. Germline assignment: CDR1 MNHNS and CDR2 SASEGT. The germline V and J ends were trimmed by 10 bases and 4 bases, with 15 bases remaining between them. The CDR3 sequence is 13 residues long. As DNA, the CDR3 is TGTGCCACCGCCTGGTCAGTGGCAGATACGCAGTATTTT. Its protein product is CATAWSVADTQYF.

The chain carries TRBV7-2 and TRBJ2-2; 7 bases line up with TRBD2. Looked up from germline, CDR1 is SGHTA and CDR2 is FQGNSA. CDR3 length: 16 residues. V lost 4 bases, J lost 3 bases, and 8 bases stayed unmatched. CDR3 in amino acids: CASSSRGETYTGELFF. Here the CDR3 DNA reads TGTGCCAGCAGCTCCCGGGGGGAGACATACACCGGGGAGCTGTTTTTT. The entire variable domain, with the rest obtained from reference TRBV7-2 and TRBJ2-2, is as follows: GAGVSQSPSNKVTEKGKDVELRCDPISGHTALYWYRQSLGQGLEFLIYFQGNSAPDKSGLPSDRFSAERTGGSVSTLTIQRTQQEDSAVYLCASSSRGETYTGELFFGEGSRLTVL.